The rows below give T cell receptor beta chains drawn from one sample of a study of T cell responses to AZD1222 COVID-19 vaccine. Sequencing was performed with immunoSEQ multiplex PCR; in TCRdb, only in-frame clones are kept and a portion is missing. The data hold 85,000 to 100,000 clones, with 90% to 95% observed a single time. Sequencing was performed on peripheral blood, taken 28 days after the second AZD1222 dose. Receptors originate from an adult who received the AZD1222 COVID-19 vaccine. Each CDR3 is given with its conserved first and last residue. Fields, in order: clone size, D gene, J gene, V gene, CDR3 protein, CDR3 DNA. A D gene is named only where the DNA matches it firmly. Clone size is shown for a subset of rows, as once, few, many or a class of expanded clone.

size: NA; D: NA; J: TRBJ2-7; V: TRBV28; CDR3: CASSLLGISYEQYF; DNA: TGTGCCAGCAGTTTATTAGGGATCTCCTACGAGCAGTACTTC
size: once; D: TRBD2; J: TRBJ2-3; V: TRBV24-1; CDR3: CATSDRLAGGPTDTQYF; DNA: TGTGCCACCAGTGATCGACTAGCGGGAGGGCCCACAGATACGCAGTATTTT
size: NA; D: TRBD1; J: TRBJ1-6; V: TRBV30; CDR3: CAWSLGQGLSSPLHF; DNA: TGTGCCTGGAGTCTAGGACAGGGCCTTAGTTCACCCCTCCACTTT
size: NA; D: NA; J: TRBJ2-7; V: TRBV7-9; CDR3: CASKSGTAPYEQYF; DNA: TGTGCCAGCAAGTCCGGGACGGCTCCCTACGAGCAGTACTTC
size: few; D: NA; J: TRBJ2-2; V: TRBV24-1; CDR3: CATSDSRDTGELFF; DNA: TGTGCCACCAGTGACTCAAGAGACACCGGGGAGCTGTTTTTT
size: NA; D: NA; J: TRBJ2-7; V: TRBV28; CDR3: CASSPMLSYEQYF; DNA: TGTGCCAGCAGTCCCATGCTCTCCTACGAGCAGTACTTC
size: NA; D: NA; J: TRBJ2-1; V: TRBV6-2/TRBV6-3; CDR3: CASSYSLWGLEQFF; DNA: TGTGCCAGCAGTTACTCCCTTTGGGGGCTTGAGCAGTTCTTC
size: NA; D: NA; J: TRBJ1-1; V: TRBV12-3/TRBV12-4; CDR3: CASKSTEAFF; DNA: TGTGCCAGCAAAAGCACTGAAGCTTTCTTT
size: NA; D: NA; J: TRBJ2-1; V: TRBV11-3; CDR3: CASSQQGGLIGEQFF; DNA: TGTGCCAGCAGCCAGCAGGGGGGGTTAATAGGTGAGCAGTTCTTC
size: NA; D: NA; J: TRBJ1-2; V: TRBV30; CDR3: CAWYTGNRGYTF; DNA: TGTGCCTGGTACACCGGGAACCGGGGCTACACCTTC
size: NA; D: NA; J: TRBJ2-6; V: TRBV5-1; CDR3: CASSRERGTTGANVLTF; DNA: TGCGCCAGCAGCCGGGAAAGGGGGACAACTGGGGCCAACGTCCTGACTTTC
size: NA; D: NA; J: TRBJ1-2; V: TRBV5-1; CDR3: CASSPSPDHYGYTF; DNA: TGCGCCAGCAGCCCCTCCCCGGATCACTATGGCTACACCTTC
size: NA; D: NA; J: TRBJ1-4; V: TRBV28; CDR3: CASSLGRSGLGEKLFF; DNA: TGTGCCAGCAGTCTTGGACGCAGCGGACTGGGGGAAAAACTGTTTTTT
size: NA; D: TRBD2; J: TRBJ2-1; V: TRBV5-1; CDR3: CASSLDLAGADEQFF; DNA: TGCGCCAGCAGCTTGGATCTAGCGGGAGCGGATGAGCAGTTCTTC
size: few; D: TRBD2; J: TRBJ2-7; V: TRBV7-6; CDR3: CASSSGLAGRLSYEQYF; DNA: TGTGCCAGCAGCTCAGGACTAGCGGGAAGACTCTCCTACGAGCAGTACTTC
size: NA; D: TRBD1; J: TRBJ1-2; V: TRBV9; CDR3: CASSVSRGGQGYYGYTF; DNA: TGTGCCAGCAGCGTAAGTCGTGGAGGACAGGGCTACTATGGCTACACCTTC
size: NA; D: TRBD1; J: TRBJ1-5; V: TRBV5-8; CDR3: CASSLDRGTQHF; DNA: TGTGCCAGCAGCCTAGACAGGGGCACCCAGCATTTT
size: NA; D: NA; J: TRBJ2-2; V: TRBV30; CDR3: CAWSAVQELFF; DNA: TGTGCCTGGAGTGCGGTACAGGAGCTGTTTTTT